This T cell receptor (beta chain) was obtained from a study of control samples from healthy donors and cancer patients. Data came from immunoSEQ multiplex PCR; TCRdb stores just in-frame clones and leaves some out. The data hold approximately 84,000 clones, with 91% observed a single time. This CDR3 has 13 amino acids. V was clipped by 1 base and J by 2 bases, with 2 bases between them. The germline V gene has CDR1 SGHTA and CDR2 FQGNSA. The material sequenced was blood. This sequence originates from a man aged 25-40 years in good health. The chain recombines TRBV7-2 with TRBJ1-4; D is undetermined. CDR3 residues: CASSLVTNEKLFF. DNA for the CDR3: TGTGCCAGCAGCTTAGTGACTAATGAAAAACTGTTTTTT.